The rows below give T cell receptor beta chains drawn from one sample of a study of CD8 T cells in Susac syndrome. TCRdb redid the calling of the immunoSEQ multiplex PCR reads with MiXCR, one entry per CDR3 protein. The table lists about 90,000 distinct CDR3 sequences, approximately 92% of them singletons. Sequencing was done on a sample of CD8+ T cells from PBMCs. All receptors derive from a human donor in good health. Each CDR3 is given with its conserved first and last residue. Each record gives: clone size, J gene, D gene, V gene, CDR3 protein, CDR3 DNA. D genes are given only for firm matches. For some rows the clone size is stated as once, few or many, or as a class when expanded; others skip it.

>.|TRBJ1-3|TRBD1|TRBV29-1
CSVSPGGGNTIYF
TGCAGCGTTTCGCCAGGGGGAGGAAACACCATATATTTT
>.|TRBJ1-5|.|TRBV6-5
CASRERGADQPQHF
TGTGCCAGCAGAGAACGGGGGGCGGATCAGCCCCAGCATTTT
>.|TRBJ2-5|.|TRBV30
CAWSQDSQETQYF
TGTGCCTGGAGTCAGGACAGCCAAGAGACCCAGTACTTC
>.|TRBJ1-1|.|TRBV9
CASSGNSRRQDTEAFF
TGTGCCAGCAGCGGAAATAGCCGGCGCCAGGACACTGAAGCTTTCTTT
>.|TRBJ1-2|.|TRBV2
CASSEGVAGGASTF
.
>.|TRBJ1-2|.|TRBV3-1
CASSQALGQGFAYGYTF
TGTGCCAGCAGCCAAGCCCTCGGGCAGGGATTCGCCTATGGCTACACCTTC
>once|TRBJ1-4|.|TRBV27
CASSLNGDEKLFF
TGTGCCAGCAGTTTAAACGGGGATGAAAAACTGTTTTTT
>.|TRBJ2-5|TRBD2|TRBV7-2
CASSFTGTRRGETQYF
TGTGCCAGCAGCTTCACCGGGACTAGACGGGGGGAGACCCAGTACTTC
>.|TRBJ2-7|TRBD1|TRBV19
CASSMQWTGGYEQYF
TGTGCCAGTAGTATGCAATGGACAGGTGGCTACGAGCAGTACTTC
>.|TRBJ1-3|TRBD1|TRBV2
CACDREFAGNTIYF
TGTGCCTGCGACAGGGAATTCGCTGGAAACACCATATATTTT
>.|TRBJ2-4|TRBD1|TRBV4-1
CASSQHRGFGVFDKNIQYF
TGCGCCAGCAGCCAACACAGGGGGTTTGGCGTATTCGACAAAAACATTCAGTACTTC
>.|TRBJ2-3|.|TRBV12-3/TRBV12-4
CASSPYKTNLGTDTQYF
TGTGCCAGCAGTCCCTACAAGACAAACCTAGGCACAGATACGCAGTATTTT
>.|TRBJ2-7|.|TRBV29-1
CSVEGKQAYEQYF
TGCAGCGTTGAAGGTAAACAGGCCTACGAGCAGTACTTC
>.|TRBJ1-1|.|TRBV5-6
CASSLGLNTEAFF
TGTGCCAGCAGTTTGGGCCTGAACACTGAAGCTTTCTTT
>.|TRBJ2-7|.|TRBV11-2
CASSPYRGSSYEQYF
TGTGCCAGCAGCCCCTATAGGGGTAGCTCCTACGAGCAGTACTTC
>once|TRBJ2-7|.|TRBV6-6
CASSYSTPITYEQYF
TGTGCCAGCAGTTACTCGACTCCCATCACCTACGAGCAGTACTTC
>.|TRBJ2-5|.|TRBV29-1
CSVEDPRIATQYF
TGCAGCGTTGAGGACCCTAGGATTGCGACCCAGTACTTC
>.|TRBJ2-7|TRBD1|TRBV12-5
CASGPSGMSGQGNNEQYF
TGTGCTAGTGGTCCCTCTGGCATGTCAGGACAGGGAAACAACGAGCAGTACTTC
>.|TRBJ1-1|TRBD1|TRBV9
CASSPSPGTGGMNTEAFF
TGTGCCAGCAGCCCAAGCCCCGGGACAGGGGGTATGAACACTGAAGCTTTCTTT
>.|TRBJ2-7|TRBD1|TRBV5-1
CASSPKTGSVYEQYF
TGCGCCAGCAGCCCTAAGACAGGGTCCGTCTACGAGCAGTACTTC
>.|TRBJ2-7|TRBD1|TRBV4-1
CASSQRTGVSYEQYF
TGCGCCAGCAGCCAGAGGACAGGGGTCTCCTACGAGCAGTACTTC
>.|TRBJ2-7|.|TRBV7-9
CASSPSGAYEQYF
TGTGCCAGCAGCCCCTCCGGGGCCTACGAGCAGTACTTC
>few|TRBJ2-7|.|TRBV12-3/TRBV12-4
CASSFGSDYEQYF
TGTGCCAGCAGTTTTGGTTCCGATTACGAGCAGTACTTC
>.|TRBJ1-5|TRBD1|TRBV20-1
CSATPGQGDIWNPNQPQHF
TGCAGTGCCACCCCGGGACAGGGAGACATTTGGAACCCCAATCAGCCCCAGCATTTT
>once|TRBJ2-7|.|TRBV28
CASSFGDVEYF
TGTGCCAGCAGTTTCGGGGACGTAGAGTACTTC
>.|TRBJ1-5|TRBD1|TRBV9
CASSVSGGDQPQHF
TGTGCCAGCAGCGTATCAGGGGGCGATCAGCCCCAGCATTTT
>.|TRBJ1-1|.|TRBV4-2
CASSQDSGGTEAFF
TGTGCCAGCAGCCAAGATAGTGGGGGCACTGAAGCTTTCTTT
>.|TRBJ2-2|TRBD2|TRBV9
CASSPLGGDSGELFF
TGTGCCAGCAGCCCCCTCGGGGGGGACTCCGGGGAGCTGTTTTTT
>.|TRBJ1-6|.|TRBV11-2
CASSLDRVFSPLHF
TGTGCCAGCAGCTTAGACAGGGTTTTTTCACCCCTCCACTTT
>.|TRBJ2-5|TRBD1|TRBV7-8
CASSLDWTGAFQETQYF
TGTGCCAGCAGCCTAGATTGGACAGGGGCGTTTCAAGAGACCCAGTACTTC
>.|TRBJ1-4|TRBD1|TRBV3-1
CASSLTGEGEKLFF
TGTGCCAGCAGCCTGACAGGGGAAGGGGAAAAACTGTTTTTT
>.|TRBJ1-5|.|TRBV4-1
CASSHPGENQPQHF
TGCGCCAGCAGCCACCCAGGGGAAAATCAGCCCCAGCATTTT
>.|TRBJ1-2|.|TRBV20-1
CSARGDGGRSNYGYTF
TGCAGTGCTAGAGGGGACGGGGGGCGTTCGAACTATGGCTACACCTTC
>.|TRBJ2-1|.|TRBV11-2
CASSPGTEQFF
TGTGCCAGCAGCCCGGGCACGGAGCAGTTCTTC
>.|TRBJ2-7|.|TRBV20-1
CSAEQLYEQYF
TGCAGTGCTGAACAGCTTTACGAGCAGTACTTC
>.|TRBJ1-1|TRBD1|TRBV6-2/TRBV6-3
CASVTFRQGGREAFF
TGTGCCAGCGTTACGTTCCGGCAGGGGGGTCGGGAAGCTTTCTTT
>.|TRBJ1-2|TRBD1|TRBV19
CASSETGGSNYGYTF
TGTGCCAGTAGTGAAACAGGGGGCTCAAACTATGGCTACACCTTC
>.|TRBJ1-1|.|TRBV18
CASSPRSHLRYTEAFF
TGTGCCAGCTCACCAAGGAGTCATTTGAGGTACACTGAAGCTTTCTTT
>.|TRBJ1-1|.|TRBV7-7
CASSSLGNTEAFF
TGTGCCAGCAGCTCCTTGGGGAACACTGAAGCTTTCTTT
>.|TRBJ1-5|.|TRBV20-1
CSARFAGENQPQHF
TGCAGTGCTAGATTCGCGGGGGAGAATCAGCCCCAGCATTTT
>.|TRBJ2-7|TRBD1|TRBV6-2/TRBV6-3
CASSRLNRGLRSEQYF
TGTGCCAGCAGTCGACTCAACAGGGGGCTACGCTCCGAGCAGTACTTC
>.|TRBJ2-7|.|TRBV7-9
CASSHTEHYWDEQYF
TGTGCCAGCAGCCATACAGAACATTACTGGGACGAGCAGTACTTC
>.|TRBJ2-6|TRBD1|TRBV30
CAWSAGTGENVLTF
TGTGCCTGGAGTGCGGGGACAGGTGAGAACGTCCTGACTTTC
>.|TRBJ2-1|TRBD1|TRBV7-9
CASSLVADRGRHEQFF
TGTGCCAGCAGCTTAGTTGCGGACAGGGGGCGGCATGAGCAGTTCTTC
>.|TRBJ1-2|.|TRBV29-1
CSVEDGYRSSYGYTF
TGCAGCGTTGAGGACGGATACAGGTCCAGCTATGGCTACACCTTC
>.|TRBJ2-7|TRBD1|TRBV2
CATQDRGLDEQYF
TGTGCCACTCAGGACAGGGGGCTCGACGAGCAGTACTTC
>.|TRBJ2-7|.|TRBV9
CASTSGGTADEQYF
TGTGCCAGCACGTCCGGGGGAACCGCCGACGAGCAGTACTTC
>.|TRBJ1-3|.|TRBV29-1
CSALAGISGNTIYF
TGCAGCGCCCTGGCCGGGATCTCTGGAAACACCATATATTTT
>.|TRBJ2-3|.|TRBV4-2
CASSQDQGGGPSDTQYF
TGTGCCAGCAGCCAAGATCAAGGGGGGGGGCCGTCAGATACGCAGTATTTT
>.|TRBJ2-1|.|TRBV4-1
CASSQAPPPGEQFF
TGCGCCAGCAGCCAAGCCCCCCCGCCGGGTGAGCAGTTCTTC
>.|TRBJ2-1|TRBD1|TRBV5-6
CASSIQGAQIGEQFF
TGTGCCAGCAGCATCCAGGGGGCGCAAATAGGTGAGCAGTTCTTC
>.|TRBJ2-1|TRBD1|TRBV12-3/TRBV12-4
CASSFPGQGAFGGNEQFF
TGTGCCAGCAGTTTTCCCGGTCAGGGGGCCTTTGGGGGAAATGAGCAGTTCTTC
>.|TRBJ2-5|.|TRBV6-5
CASSYLEIQETQYF
TGTGCCAGCAGTTACTTGGAGATCCAAGAGACCCAGTACTTC
>.|TRBJ2-2|TRBD1|TRBV12-3/TRBV12-4
CASSSRDSRNTGELFF
TGTGCCAGCAGTTCCCGGGACAGCCGGAACACCGGGGAGCTGTTTTTT
>.|TRBJ2-3|.|TRBV6-1
CATARTGPSNTQYF
TGTGCCACCGCCCGAACAGGCCCGTCGAATACGCAGTATTTT
>.|TRBJ1-1|.|TRBV27
CASSPLGGEIIFF
TGTGCCAGCAGTCCGCTTGGGGGCGAGATAATTTTCTTT
>.|TRBJ2-1|.|TRBV7-2
CASSPWWGKPYNEQFF
TGTGCCAGCAGCCCCTGGTGGGGAAAACCTTACAATGAGCAGTTCTTC